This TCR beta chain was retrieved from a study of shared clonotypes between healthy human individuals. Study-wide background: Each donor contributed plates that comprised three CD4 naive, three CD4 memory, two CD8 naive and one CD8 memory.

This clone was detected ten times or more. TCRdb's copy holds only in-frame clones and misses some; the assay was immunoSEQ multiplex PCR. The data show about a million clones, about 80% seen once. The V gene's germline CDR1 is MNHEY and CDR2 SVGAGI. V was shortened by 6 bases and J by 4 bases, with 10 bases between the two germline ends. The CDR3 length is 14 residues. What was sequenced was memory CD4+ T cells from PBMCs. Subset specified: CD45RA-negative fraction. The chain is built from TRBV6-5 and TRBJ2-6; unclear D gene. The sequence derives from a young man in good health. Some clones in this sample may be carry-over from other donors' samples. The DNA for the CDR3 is TGTGCCAGCAGCCCTGCCTCGGGGGCCAACGTCCTGACTTTC. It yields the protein CASSPASGANVLTF.